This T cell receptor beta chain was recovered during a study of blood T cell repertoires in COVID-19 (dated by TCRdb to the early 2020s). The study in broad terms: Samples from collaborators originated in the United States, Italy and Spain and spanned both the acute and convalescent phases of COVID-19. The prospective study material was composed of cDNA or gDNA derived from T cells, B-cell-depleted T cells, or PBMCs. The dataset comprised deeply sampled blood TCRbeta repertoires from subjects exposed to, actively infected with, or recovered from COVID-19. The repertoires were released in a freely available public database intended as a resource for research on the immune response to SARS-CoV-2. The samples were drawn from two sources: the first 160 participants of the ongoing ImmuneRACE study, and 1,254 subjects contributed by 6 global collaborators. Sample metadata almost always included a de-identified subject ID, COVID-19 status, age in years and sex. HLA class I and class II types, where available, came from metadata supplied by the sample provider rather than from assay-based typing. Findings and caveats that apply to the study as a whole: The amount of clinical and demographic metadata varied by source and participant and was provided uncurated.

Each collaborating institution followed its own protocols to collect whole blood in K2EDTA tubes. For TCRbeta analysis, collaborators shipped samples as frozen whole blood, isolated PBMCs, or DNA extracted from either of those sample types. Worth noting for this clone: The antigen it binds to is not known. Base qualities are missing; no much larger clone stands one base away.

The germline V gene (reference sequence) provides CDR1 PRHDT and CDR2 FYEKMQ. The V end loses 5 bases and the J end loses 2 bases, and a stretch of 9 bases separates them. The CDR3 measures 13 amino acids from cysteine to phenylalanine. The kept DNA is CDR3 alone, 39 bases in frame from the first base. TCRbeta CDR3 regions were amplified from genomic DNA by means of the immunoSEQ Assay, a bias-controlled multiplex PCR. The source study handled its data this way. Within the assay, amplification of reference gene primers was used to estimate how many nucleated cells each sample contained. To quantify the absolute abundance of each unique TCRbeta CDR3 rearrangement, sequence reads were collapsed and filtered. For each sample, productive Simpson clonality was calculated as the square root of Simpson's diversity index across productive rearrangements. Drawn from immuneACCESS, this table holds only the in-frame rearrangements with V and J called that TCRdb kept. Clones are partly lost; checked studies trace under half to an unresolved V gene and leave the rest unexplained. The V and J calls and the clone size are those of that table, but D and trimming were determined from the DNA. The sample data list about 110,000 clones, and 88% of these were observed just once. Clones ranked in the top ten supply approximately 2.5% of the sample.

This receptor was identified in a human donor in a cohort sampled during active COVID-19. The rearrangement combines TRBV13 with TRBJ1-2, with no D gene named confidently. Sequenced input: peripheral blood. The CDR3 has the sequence CASSTRANYGYTF. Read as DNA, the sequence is TGTGCCAGCAGCACCCGAGCAAACTATGGCTACACCTTC.